The T cell receptor (beta chain) under discussion was sequenced for a study of blood T cells in healthy people across ages. PCR was performed a second time for 7 to 11 cycles using a sample-barcoded 5' primer and a J-beta primer mix. With 12 random nucleotides, a template-switch adaptor tagged each individual cDNA molecule. TCRdb processed the 5' RACE reads anew with MiXCR; each CDR3 protein has one entry. The data show hundreds of thousands of distinct CDR3 sequences, with around two fifths seen just once and around 32% held by the top ten. V lost 6 bases and J lost 7, with 13 bases in between. CDR3 length: 12 residues. The V gene's germline CDR1 is MNHEY and CDR2 SMNVEV (reference sequence). PBMCs, at least 7 million per sample, were isolated. Study results and caveats: Getting older went along with TCR beta diversity per million T cells dropping roughly linearly.

About this clonotype itself: Its antigen is not identified.

This receptor was identified in a man older than 75 in good health. Sequenced sample: blood. V gene TRBV27 combines with J gene TRBJ2-7; D unclear. CDR3 loop: CASSLMRGEQYF. DNA for the CDR3: TGTGCCAGCAGCCTAATGAGAGGTGAGCAGTACTTC.